This T cell receptor beta chain was captured by sequencing in a study of molecular identifiers for immune sequencing clone quantification. On the study more broadly: In replicates, RNA from around 18,000 or 91,000 naive CD8 cells was divided five ways and four parts were sequenced.

The V and J ends lost 4 bases and 2 bases respectively, with 14 bases between them. The CDR3 loop spans 15 amino acids. CDR1 and CDR2 (germline): SEHNR, FQNEAQ (reference sequence). CD8+CD4-CCR7+CD45RA+ sorting gave the naive CD8 T cells. TCRdb used MiXCR to reprocess the PCR reads, holding one entry per CDR3 protein. The sample includes 15,000 to 20,000 distinct CDR3 sequences, about a fifth of them seen just once. The chain is built from TRBV7-9 and TRBJ2-5, with no clear D. The sequenced sample consisted of naive CD8+ T cells from blood, with Jurkat cell RNA spiked in. Subset specified: FACS-sorted CD8+CD4-CCR7+CD45RA+ naive T cells. The receptor was derived from a human donor in good health. Some libraries in this study had Jurkat cell RNA spiked in. The CDR3 loop reads CASSSTIRRQETQYF. In nucleotides, the CDR3 is TGTGCCAGCAGCTCGACGATTAGGCGGCAAGAGACCCAGTACTTC.